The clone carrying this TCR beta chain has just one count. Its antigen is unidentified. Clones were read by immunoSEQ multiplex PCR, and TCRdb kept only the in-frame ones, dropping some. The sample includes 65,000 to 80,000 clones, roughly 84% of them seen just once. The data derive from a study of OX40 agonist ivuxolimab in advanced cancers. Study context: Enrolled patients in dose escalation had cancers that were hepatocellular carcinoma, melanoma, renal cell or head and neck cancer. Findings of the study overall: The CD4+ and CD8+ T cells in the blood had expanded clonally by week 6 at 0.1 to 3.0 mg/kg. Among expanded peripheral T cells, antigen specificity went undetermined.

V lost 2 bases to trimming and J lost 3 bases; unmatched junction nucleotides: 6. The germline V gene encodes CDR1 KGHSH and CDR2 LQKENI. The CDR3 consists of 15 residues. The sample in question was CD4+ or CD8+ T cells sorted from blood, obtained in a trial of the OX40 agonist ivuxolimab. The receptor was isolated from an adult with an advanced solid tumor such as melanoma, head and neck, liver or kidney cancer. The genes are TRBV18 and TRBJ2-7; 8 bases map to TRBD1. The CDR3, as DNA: TGTGCCAGCTCACCAACGGACAGGGCAGGCTACGAGCAGTACTTC. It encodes CASSPTDRAGYEQYF.